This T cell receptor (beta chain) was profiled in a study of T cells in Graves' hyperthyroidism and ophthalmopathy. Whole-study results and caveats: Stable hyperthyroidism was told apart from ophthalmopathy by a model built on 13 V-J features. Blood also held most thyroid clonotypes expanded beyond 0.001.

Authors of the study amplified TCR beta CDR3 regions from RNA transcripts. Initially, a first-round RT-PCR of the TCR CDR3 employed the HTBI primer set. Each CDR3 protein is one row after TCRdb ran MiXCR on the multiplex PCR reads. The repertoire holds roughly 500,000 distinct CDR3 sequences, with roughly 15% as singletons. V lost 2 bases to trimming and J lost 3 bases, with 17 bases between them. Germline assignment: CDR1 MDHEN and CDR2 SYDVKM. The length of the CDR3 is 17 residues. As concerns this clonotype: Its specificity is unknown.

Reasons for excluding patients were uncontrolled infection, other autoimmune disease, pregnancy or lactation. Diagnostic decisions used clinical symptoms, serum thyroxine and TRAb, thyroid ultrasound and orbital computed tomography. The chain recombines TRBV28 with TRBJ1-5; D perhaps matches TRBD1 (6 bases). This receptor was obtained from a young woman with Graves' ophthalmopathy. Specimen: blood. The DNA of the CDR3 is TGTGCCAGCAGTTTACAATGGCAGGGGTTAAACAATCAGCCCCAGCATTTT. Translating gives CASSLQWQGLNNQPQHF.